A selection of T cell receptor beta chains follows, all from one sample in a study of PD-L1 blockade in urothelial cancer. Some clones are missing from TCRdb's copy, which holds only in-frame ones; the method was immunoSEQ multiplex PCR. The sample holds about 91,000 clones, 75% to 90% seen once. The input for sequencing was PBMCs, taken around atezolizumab (anti-PD-L1) treatment. Receptor source: a man between 65 and 79 years old with urothelial cancer. The CDR3 runs from the conserved cysteine through the conserved F or W. Each record gives: J gene, V gene, D gene, CDR3 protein, CDR3 DNA. The D gene is left open where the match is weak.

TRBJ2-5 | TRBV5-1 | TRBD2 | CASSLVASGDQETQYF | TGCGCCAGCAGCTTGGTCGCTAGCGGGGATCAAGAGACCCAGTACTTC
TRBJ2-5 | TRBV7-3 | TRBD2 | CASSPTSGKETQYF | TGTGCCAGCAGCCCGACTAGCGGAAAAGAGACCCAGTACTTC
TRBJ1-1 | TRBV10-3 | - | CAISFDNSRPSMNTEAFF | TGTGCCATCAGTTTTGACAATTCCCGACCCTCAATGAACACTGAAGCTTTCTTT
TRBJ2-2 | TRBV2 | - | CASSPRAGGTGELFF | TGTGCCAGCAGTCCTCGGGCAGGGGGGACCGGGGAGCTGTTTTTT
TRBJ1-5 | TRBV5-1 | - | CASSSGQGINQPQHF | TGCGCCAGCAGCTCGGGTCAGGGGATCAATCAGCCCCAGCATTTT
TRBJ1-3 | TRBV2 | - | CASTLQGTGNTIYF | TGTGCCAGCACCTTACAGGGAACTGGAAACACCATATATTTT
TRBJ1-1 | TRBV5-1 | - | CASSFNWGANTEAFF | TGCGCCAGCAGCTTTAATTGGGGCGCGAACACTGAAGCTTTCTTT
TRBJ1-2 | TRBV7-9 | TRBD1 | CASSAGQASYGYTF | TGTGCCAGCAGCGCGGGACAGGCCTCATATGGCTACACCTTC
TRBJ2-3 | TRBV5-6 | - | CASSLVVLIDTQYF | TGTGCCAGCAGCTTAGTGGTACTGATAGATACGCAGTATTTT
TRBJ2-2 | TRBV7-2 | TRBD2 | CASSLATSGSAGELFF | TGTGCCAGCAGCTTAGCGACTAGCGGGAGTGCCGGGGAGCTGTTTTTT
TRBJ2-7 | TRBV6-6 | TRBD1 | CASSYSRGRDEQYF | TGTGCCAGCAGTTACTCAAGGGGGCGCGACGAGCAGTACTTC